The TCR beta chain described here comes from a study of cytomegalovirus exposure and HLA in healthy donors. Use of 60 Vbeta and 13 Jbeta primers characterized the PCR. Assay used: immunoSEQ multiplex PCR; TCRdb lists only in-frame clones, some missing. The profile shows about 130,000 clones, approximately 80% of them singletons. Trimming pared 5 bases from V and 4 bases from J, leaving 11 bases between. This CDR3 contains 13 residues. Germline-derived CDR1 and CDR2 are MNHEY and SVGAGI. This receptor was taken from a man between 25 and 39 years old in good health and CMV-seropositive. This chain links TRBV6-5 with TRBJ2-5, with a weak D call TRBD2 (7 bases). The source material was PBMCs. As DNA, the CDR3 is TGTGCCAGCAGTGAGGGGGGGGCAGAGACCCAGTACTTC. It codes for CASSEGGAETQYF.